This is a list of T cell receptor beta chains from one sample in a study of blood T cells in healthy people across ages. TCRdb independently ran MiXCR on the 5' RACE reads; one entry per CDR3 protein. The table records approximately 1.5 million distinct CDR3 sequences, around 40% of them present only once. The sequencing input was blood. Receptors were obtained from a woman aged 18-29 years in good health. CDR3s include the opening cysteine and the closing phenylalanine or tryptophan. A D gene is named only where the DNA matches it firmly. Some rows have no size entry. The others give once, few or many, or a class for an expanded clone.

d_call clone_size j_call v_call cdr3_aa cdr3_nt
TRBD2 - TRBJ2-3 TRBV7-2 CASSSEGLALTDTQYF TGTGCCAGCAGCTCCGAAGGACTAGCCCTCACAGATACGCAGTATTTT
- - TRBJ2-1 TRBV6-2/TRBV6-3 CASNLRLTSGQFF TGTGCCAGCAACTTACGTCTTACCTCGGGGCAGTTCTTC
- - TRBJ1-5 TRBV6-2/TRBV6-3 CAGSYRGRLQPQHF TGTGCCGGCAGTTACCGGGGGAGGCTTCAGCCCCAGCATTTT
TRBD2 - TRBJ2-1 TRBV11-2 CASSFTQGTSGVHERFF TGTGCCAGCAGCTTTACTCAAGGGACTAGCGGGGTCCATGAGCGGTTCTTC
- few TRBJ2-1 TRBV12-3/TRBV12-4 CASSYSFLSSYNEQFF TGTGCCAGCAGCTACAGTTTCCTCAGCTCCTACAATGAGCAGTTCTTC
- - TRBJ2-2 TRBV24-1 CATETVTGELFF TGTGCCACCGAGACAGTCACCGGGGAGCTGTTTTTT
TRBD2 few TRBJ2-1 TRBV28 CASSTLMAGRANEQFF TGTGCCAGCAGTACCTTGATGGCCGGGAGGGCAAATGAGCAGTTCTTC
TRBD1 - TRBJ1-4 TRBV4-1 CASSRDSYSNEKLFF TGCGCCAGCAGCCGGGACAGTTATTCTAATGAAAAACTGTTTTTT
- many TRBJ2-7 TRBV6-6 CASSYSTGKGYEQYF TGTGCCAGCAGTTACTCAACAGGGAAAGGGTACGAGCAGTACTTC
TRBD2 few TRBJ2-7 TRBV5-1 CASSFFEREWSYNEQYF TGCGCCAGCAGCTTTTTTGAGCGGGAGTGGTCCTACAATGAGCAGTACTTC
- - TRBJ1-4 TRBV6-1 CASSDMRTTNEKLFF TGTGCCAGCAGTGACATGAGGACAACTAATGAAAAACTGTTTTTT
- - TRBJ1-1 TRBV28 CASSLSTLLEAFF TGTGCCAGCAGTTTATCGACGTTGTTGGAAGCTTTCTTT
- few TRBJ1-5 TRBV7-2 CASSPGIPTSSNQPQHF TGTGCCAGCAGCCCAGGTATACCGACAAGTAGCAATCAGCCCCAGCATTTT
- - TRBJ2-7 TRBV20-1 CSARRAGNPYEQYF TGCAGTGCTAGGAGGGCCGGGAATCCGTACGAGCAGTACTTC
- - TRBJ1-1 TRBV6-5 CASSYSKRAGTEAFF TGTGCCAGCAGTTACTCGAAGCGGGCGGGCACTGAAGCTTTCTTT
- few TRBJ2-1 TRBV28 CASSLLGLTYNEQFF TGTGCCAGCAGTTTATTGGGTTTAACCTACAATGAGCAGTTCTTC
- - TRBJ1-4 TRBV6-4 CASTKGRMNEKLFF TGTGCCAGCACCAAGGGGCGGATGAATGAAAAACTGTTTTTT
- - TRBJ2-5 TRBV21-1 CAKAHRDRRKETQYF TGTGCCAAAGCTCACAGGGACAGGAGAAAAGAGACCCAGTACTTC
TRBD1 - TRBJ1-2 TRBV5-1 CASTLTGIGGYTF TGCGCCAGCACCCTGACAGGGATAGGCGGCTACACCTTC
- few TRBJ1-5 TRBV6-2/TRBV6-3 CASNTFSNQPQHF TGTGCCAGCAATACATTTAGCAATCAGCCCCAGCATTTT
- few TRBJ2-3 TRBV27 CASSLGPGFTDTQYF TGTGCCAGCAGTTTAGGTCCGGGGTTCACAGATACGCAGTATTTT
- - TRBJ1-4 TRBV28 CASSLFPGSTNEKLFF TGTGCCAGCAGTTTATTTCCGGGCTCAACTAATGAAAAACTGTTTTTT
- few TRBJ1-5 TRBV2 CASSWDISNQPQHF TGTGCCAGCAGCTGGGACATTAGCAATCAGCCCCAGCATTTT
- - TRBJ1-1 TRBV20-1 CSARPGAMNTEAFF TGCAGTGCTAGACCGGGCGCCATGAACACTGAAGCTTTCTTT
- - TRBJ2-1 TRBV7-9 CASSLAGRGSGLNEQFF TGTGCCAGCAGCTTAGCAGGAAGGGGGAGTGGGTTGAATGAGCAGTTCTTC
- - TRBJ2-7 TRBV3-1 CASSPLPNHYEQYF TGTGCCAGCAGCCCCCTTCCGAATCACTACGAGCAGTACTTC
- few TRBJ1-2 TRBV4-1 CASSHLVTANYGYTF TGCGCCAGCAGCCACCTGGTAACAGCTAACTATGGCTACACCTTC
TRBD2 few TRBJ2-1 TRBV10-2 CASRTTGTSPSYNEQFF TGCGCCAGCAGGACCACCGGGACTAGCCCCTCCTACAATGAGCAGTTCTTC
- - TRBJ2-7 TRBV4-1 CASSRGRPTYEQYF TGCGCCAGCAGCAGAGGACGGCCCACCTACGAGCAGTACTTC
- - TRBJ2-1 TRBV7-9 CASSLGKGDCNEQFF TGTGCCAGCAGCTTGGGAAAGGGGGACTGCAATGAGCAGTTCTTC
- - TRBJ1-1 TRBV18 CASSPYSGANTEAFF TGTGCCAGCTCACCCTATTCGGGTGCGAACACTGAAGCTTTCTTT
TRBD1 - TRBJ1-6 TRBV7-9 CASSFQGAGSPPHF TGTGCCAGCAGCTTTCAGGGGGCTGGTTCACCCCCCCACTTT
TRBD2 once TRBJ2-5 TRBV7-9 CASSPVTSVETQYF TGTGCCAGCAGCCCCGTGACTAGCGTTGAGACCCAGTACTTC
- - TRBJ1-1 TRBV20-1 CRARTGGEKAFF TGCAGGGCCCGGACGGGGGGGGAGAAAGCTTTCTTT
TRBD2 - TRBJ2-1 TRBV19 CASSTGTSTYNEQFF TGTGCCAGTAGTACCGGGACTAGCACCTACAATGAGCAGTTCTTC
- - TRBJ2-7 TRBV4-3 CASSQGVVVMGVGYEQYF TGCGCCAGCAGCCAAGGAGTGGTGGTGATGGGCGTGGGCTACGAGCAGTACTTC
- many TRBJ1-2 TRBV6-2/TRBV6-3 CASSPGGHGYTF TGTGCCAGCAGTCCGGGGGGACATGGCTACACCTTC
TRBD1 - TRBJ2-7 TRBV7-9 CASSGFRGNEQYF TGTGCCAGCAGCGGATTCAGGGGGAATGAGCAGTACTTC
TRBD1 - TRBJ1-2 TRBV4-2 CASSQVMADRGYTF TGTGCCAGCAGCCAAGTAATGGCGGACAGGGGCTACACCTTC
- - TRBJ1-4 TRBV12-3/TRBV12-4 CASLNQAVNEKLFF TGTGCCAGCCTGAATCAGGCTGTAAATGAAAAACTGTTTTTT
TRBD2 few TRBJ2-1 TRBV6-6 CASSSKLAGSSYNEQFF TGTGCCAGCAGTTCCAAACTAGCGGGGAGCTCCTACAATGAGCAGTTCTTC
- - TRBJ1-2 TRBV4-1 CASSQDPQPRPTYYGYTF TGCGCCAGCAGCCAAGATCCCCAGCCCCGCCCTACTTACTATGGCTACACCTTC
TRBD1 - TRBJ1-1 TRBV5-6 CASSLASSGGFSTEAFF TGTGCCAGCAGCTTGGCATCTTCAGGGGGCTTCTCCACTGAAGCTTTCTTT
- - TRBJ2-5 TRBV4-1 CASSPHGVGQETQYF TGCGCCAGCAGCCCTCACGGCGTAGGCCAAGAGACCCAGTACTTC
- - TRBJ1-2 TRBV15 CATGRGGANYGYTF TGTGCCACCGGCAGAGGAGGTGCTAACTATGGCTACACCTTC
- - TRBJ1-1 TRBV4-2 CASGTTGRGTEAFF TGTGCCAGCGGTACAACGGGACGGGGGACTGAAGCTTTCTTT
TRBD1 - TRBJ1-1 TRBV29-1 CSVGGTGGFDAEAFF TGCAGCGTTGGGGGGACAGGGGGGTTTGATGCTGAAGCTTTCTTT
- - TRBJ2-4 TRBV29-1 CSVERGRFNNEQYF TGCAGCGTTGAGAGGGGCCGATTTAACAATGAGCAGTACTTC
TRBD1 few TRBJ1-6 TRBV12-3/TRBV12-4 CASTWTGYNSPLHF TGTGCCAGCACTTGGACAGGGTATAATTCACCCCTCCACTTT
TRBD2 few TRBJ2-1 TRBV6-2/TRBV6-3 CASRIVGTSGNNEQFF TGTGCCAGCAGAATCGTCGGGACTAGCGGGAACAATGAGCAGTTCTTC
- many TRBJ2-3 TRBV6-2/TRBV6-3 CASTRGDTQYF TGTGCCAGCACCAGGGGAGATACGCAGTATTTT
- - TRBJ2-7 TRBV25-1 CASSEFVEQYF TGTGCCAGCAGTGAATTTGTCGAGCAGTACTTC
TRBD1 few TRBJ1-4 TRBV7-2 CASSHDRVRSNEKLFF TGTGCCAGCAGCCACGACAGGGTTAGATCTAATGAAAAACTGTTTTTT
TRBD2 - TRBJ2-1 TRBV20-1 CSARPLTGGYNEQFF TGCAGTGCTAGACCTCTTACGGGGGGATACAATGAGCAGTTCTTC
TRBD1 - TRBJ2-1 TRBV10-2 CASSEFGPGGIQFF TGCGCCAGCAGTGAGTTTGGACCAGGGGGTATCCAGTTCTTC
- once TRBJ2-7 TRBV6-6 CASSWGHQYNEQYF TGTGCCAGCAGTTGGGGACATCAATACAATGAGCAGTACTTC